This T cell receptor (beta chain) emerged from a study of cytomegalovirus exposure and HLA in healthy donors. General study findings and limits: Several top significant clusters appeared, in a later analysis, to be linked to common viral pathogens. TCR association rates varied by HLA locus in a later analysis, with DRB1 highest and HLA-C lowest. One variant, a missense change in DCLRE1C, was linked in a later analysis to TCR beta V- and J-gene trimming.

Points on this clone: The antigen is unknown.

The germline V gene has CDR1 SGHTS and CDR2 YDEGEE. CDR3 length: 13 residues. Trimming took 0 bases from V and 2 from J, leaving 5 bases between them. The PCR used 60 Vbeta and 13 Jbeta primers. Clones were sequenced by immunoSEQ multiplex PCR, and TCRdb holds only the in-frame ones, with some missing. The sample contains over 70,000 clones, around 80% of which appear only once. V gene TRBV5-8 combines with J gene TRBJ2-5; D is undetermined. The clonotype originates from a man aged 50-60 years in good health and CMV-seropositive. The sequenced material came from PBMCs. The CDR3 protein is CASSLEEQETQYF. The CDR3 DNA is TGTGCCAGCAGCTTGGAGGAGCAAGAGACCCAGTACTTC. Full variable domain (missing parts from reference TRBV5-8 and TRBJ2-5): EAGVTQSPTHLIKTRGQQATLRCSPISGHTSVYWYQQALGLGLQFLLWYDEGEERNRGNFPPRFSGRQFPNYSSELNVNALELEDSALYLCASSLEEQETQYFGPGTRLLVL.